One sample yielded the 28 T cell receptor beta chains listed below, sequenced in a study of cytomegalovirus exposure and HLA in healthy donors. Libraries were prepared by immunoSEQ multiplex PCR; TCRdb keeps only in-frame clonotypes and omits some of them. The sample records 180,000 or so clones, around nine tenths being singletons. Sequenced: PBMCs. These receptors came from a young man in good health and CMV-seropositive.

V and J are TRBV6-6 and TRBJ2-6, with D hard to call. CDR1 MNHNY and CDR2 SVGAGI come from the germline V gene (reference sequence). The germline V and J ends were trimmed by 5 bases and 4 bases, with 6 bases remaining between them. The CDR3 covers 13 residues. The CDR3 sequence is CASSPRGANVLTF. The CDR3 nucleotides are TGTGCCAGCAGTCCCCGGGGGGCCAACGTCCTGACTTTC.

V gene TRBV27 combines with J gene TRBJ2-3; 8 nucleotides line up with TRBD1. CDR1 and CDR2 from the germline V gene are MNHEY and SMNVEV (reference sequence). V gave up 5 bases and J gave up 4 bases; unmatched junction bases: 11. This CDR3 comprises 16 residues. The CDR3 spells CASSASTGERADTQYF. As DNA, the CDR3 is TGTGCCAGCAGTGCCTCGACAGGGGAAAGGGCAGATACGCAGTATTTT.

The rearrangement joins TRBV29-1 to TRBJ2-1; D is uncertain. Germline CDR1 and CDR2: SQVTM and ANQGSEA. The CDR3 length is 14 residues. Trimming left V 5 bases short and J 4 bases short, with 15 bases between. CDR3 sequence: CSVLTVLKYNEQFF. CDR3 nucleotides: TGCAGCGTTCTAACAGTCCTTAAGTACAATGAGCAGTTCTTC.

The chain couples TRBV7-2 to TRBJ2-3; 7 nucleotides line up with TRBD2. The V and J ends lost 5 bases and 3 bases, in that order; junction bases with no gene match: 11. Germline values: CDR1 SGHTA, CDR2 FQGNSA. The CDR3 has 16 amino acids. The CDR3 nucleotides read TGTGCCAGCAGCATCGGACTAGGGCAGACTACAGATACGCAGTATTTT. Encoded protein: CASSIGLGQTTDTQYF. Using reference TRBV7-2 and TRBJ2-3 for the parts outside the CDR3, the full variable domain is GAGVSQSPSNKVTEKGKDVELRCDPISGHTALYWYRQSLGQGLEFLIYFQGNSAPDKSGLPSDRFSAERTGGSVSTLTIQRTQQEDSAVYLCASSIGLGQTTDTQYFGPGTRLTVL.

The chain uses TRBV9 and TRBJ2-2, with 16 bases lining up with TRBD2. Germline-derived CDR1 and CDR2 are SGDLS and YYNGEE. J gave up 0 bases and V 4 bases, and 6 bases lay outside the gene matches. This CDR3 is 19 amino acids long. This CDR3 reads CASSPGLAGGPSNTGELFF. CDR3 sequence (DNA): TGTGCCAGCAGCCCGGGACTAGCGGGGGGGCCCTCGAACACCGGGGAGCTGTTTTTT.

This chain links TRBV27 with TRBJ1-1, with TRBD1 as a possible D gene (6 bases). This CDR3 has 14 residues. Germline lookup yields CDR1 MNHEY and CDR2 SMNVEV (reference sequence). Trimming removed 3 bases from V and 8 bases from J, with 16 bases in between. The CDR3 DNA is TGTGCCAGCAGTTTTCCAGACAGGACGGCCGAAGCTTTCTTT. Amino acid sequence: CASSFPDRTAEAFF.

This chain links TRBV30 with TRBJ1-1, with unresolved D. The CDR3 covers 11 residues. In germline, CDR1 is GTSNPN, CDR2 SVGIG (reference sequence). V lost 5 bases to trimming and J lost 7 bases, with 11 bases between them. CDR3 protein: CAWHLGYEAFF. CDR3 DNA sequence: TGTGCCTGGCACCTGGGTTATGAAGCTTTCTTT. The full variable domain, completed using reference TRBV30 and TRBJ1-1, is SQTIHQWPATLVQPVGSPLSLECTVEGTSNPNLYWYRQAAGRGLQLLFYSVGIGQISSEVPQNLSASRPQDRQFILSSKKLLLSDSGFYLCAWHLGYEAFFGQGTRLTVV.

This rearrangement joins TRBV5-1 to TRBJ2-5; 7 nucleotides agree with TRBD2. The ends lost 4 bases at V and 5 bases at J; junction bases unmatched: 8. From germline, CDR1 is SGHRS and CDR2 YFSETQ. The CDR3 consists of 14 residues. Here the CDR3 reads CASSRGRAGETQYF. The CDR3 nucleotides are TGCGCCAGCAGCCGAGGGAGGGCCGGGGAGACCCAGTACTTC.

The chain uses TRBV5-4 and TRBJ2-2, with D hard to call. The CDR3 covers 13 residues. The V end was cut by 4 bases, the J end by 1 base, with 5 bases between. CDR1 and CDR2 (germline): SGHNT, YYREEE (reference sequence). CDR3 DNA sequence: TGTGCCAGCAGCCCAGGGAACACCGGGGAGCTGTTTTTT. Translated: CASSPGNTGELFF.

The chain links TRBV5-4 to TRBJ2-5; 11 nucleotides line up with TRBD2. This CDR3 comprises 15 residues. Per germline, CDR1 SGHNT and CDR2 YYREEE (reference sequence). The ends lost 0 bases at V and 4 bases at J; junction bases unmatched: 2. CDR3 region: CASSLGLAGGETQYF. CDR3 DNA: TGTGCCAGCAGCTTGGGGCTAGCGGGGGGAGAGACCCAGTACTTC.

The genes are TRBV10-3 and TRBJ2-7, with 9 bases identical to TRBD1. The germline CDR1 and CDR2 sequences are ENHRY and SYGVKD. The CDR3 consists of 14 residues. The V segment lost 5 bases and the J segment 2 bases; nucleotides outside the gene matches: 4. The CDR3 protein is CAISSGTGPYEQYF. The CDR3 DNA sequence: TGTGCCATCAGTAGCGGGACAGGGCCCTACGAGCAGTACTTC.

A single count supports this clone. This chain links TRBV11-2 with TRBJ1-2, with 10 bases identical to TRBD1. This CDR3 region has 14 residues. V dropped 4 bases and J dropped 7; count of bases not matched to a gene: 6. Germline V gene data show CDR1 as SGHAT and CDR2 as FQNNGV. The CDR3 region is CASSSRQGAGGYTF. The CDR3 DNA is TGTGCCAGCAGCTCCCGACAGGGGGCGGGTGGCTACACCTTC.

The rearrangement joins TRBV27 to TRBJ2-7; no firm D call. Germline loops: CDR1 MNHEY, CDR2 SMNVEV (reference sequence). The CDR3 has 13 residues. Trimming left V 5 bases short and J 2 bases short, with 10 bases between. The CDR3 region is CASSHDLTYEQYF. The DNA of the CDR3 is TGTGCCAGCAGTCACGACTTAACCTACGAGCAGTACTTC.

CDR3 region: CASSQGLTGELFF. In nucleotides, the CDR3 is TGTGCCAGCTCCCAAGGACTCACCGGGGAGCTGTTTTTT. The chain carries TRBV18 and TRBJ2-2; tentatively, D is TRBD2 (5 bases). Trimming took off 6 bases at V and 4 bases at J, with 9 bases between the two ends. Per the germline V gene, CDR1 is KGHSH and CDR2 is LQKENI. CDR3 length: 13 residues.

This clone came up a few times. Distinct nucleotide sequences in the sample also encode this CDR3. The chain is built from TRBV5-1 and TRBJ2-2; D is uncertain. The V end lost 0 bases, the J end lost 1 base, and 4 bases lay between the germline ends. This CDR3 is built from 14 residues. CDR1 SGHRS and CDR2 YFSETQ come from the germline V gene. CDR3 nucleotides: TGCGCCAGCAGCTTGGGTCAGAACACCGGGGAGCTGTTTTTT. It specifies CASSLGQNTGELFF.

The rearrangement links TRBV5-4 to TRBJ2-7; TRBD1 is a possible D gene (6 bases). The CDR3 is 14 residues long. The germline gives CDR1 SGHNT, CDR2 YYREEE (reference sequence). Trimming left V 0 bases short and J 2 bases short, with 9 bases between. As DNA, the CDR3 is TGTGCCAGCAGCTTGGTTGGGACAACCTACGAGCAGTACTTC. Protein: CASSLVGTTYEQYF.

DNA of the CDR3: TGTGCCAGCAGTCTAACCTTGGACGGATTCTATAATTCACCCCTCCACTTT. Translating it yields CASSLTLDGFYNSPLHF. This chain links TRBV27 with TRBJ1-6; D unresolved. Germline V CDR1 and CDR2: MNHEY, SMNVEV (reference sequence). The CDR3 spans 17 residues. V was clipped by 5 bases and J by 3 bases, with 17 bases between them.

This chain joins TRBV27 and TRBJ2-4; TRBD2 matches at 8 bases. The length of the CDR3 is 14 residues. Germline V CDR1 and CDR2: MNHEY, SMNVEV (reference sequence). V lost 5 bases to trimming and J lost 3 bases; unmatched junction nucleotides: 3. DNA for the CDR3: TGTGCCAGCAGTGCGCGGGGGGTCAAAAACATTCAGTACTTC. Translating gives CASSARGVKNIQYF.

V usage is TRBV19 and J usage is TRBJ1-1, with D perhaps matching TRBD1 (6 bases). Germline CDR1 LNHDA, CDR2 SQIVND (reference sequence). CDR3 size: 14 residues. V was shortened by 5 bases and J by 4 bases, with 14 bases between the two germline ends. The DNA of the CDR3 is TGTGCCAGTAGTTCAACAGGGAAATTCACTGAAGCTTTCTTT. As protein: CASSSTGKFTEAFF.

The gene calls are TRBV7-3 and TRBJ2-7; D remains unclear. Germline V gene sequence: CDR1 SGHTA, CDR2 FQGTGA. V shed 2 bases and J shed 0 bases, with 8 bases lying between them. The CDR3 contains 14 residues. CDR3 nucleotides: TGTGCCAGCAGCTTAGCGGCTAGCTCCTACGAGCAGTACTTC. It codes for CASSLAASSYEQYF.

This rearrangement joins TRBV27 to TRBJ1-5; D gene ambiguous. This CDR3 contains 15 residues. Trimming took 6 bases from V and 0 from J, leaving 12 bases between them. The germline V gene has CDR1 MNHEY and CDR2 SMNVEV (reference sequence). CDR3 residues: CASRADWGSNQPQHF. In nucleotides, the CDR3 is TGTGCCAGCAGGGCCGACTGGGGTAGCAATCAGCCCCAGCATTTT.

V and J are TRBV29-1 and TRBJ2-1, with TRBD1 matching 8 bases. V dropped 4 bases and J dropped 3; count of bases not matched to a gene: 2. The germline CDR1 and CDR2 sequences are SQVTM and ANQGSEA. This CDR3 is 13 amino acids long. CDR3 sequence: CSVGQGFYNEQFF. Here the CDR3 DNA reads TGCAGCGTTGGACAGGGGTTCTACAATGAGCAGTTCTTC.

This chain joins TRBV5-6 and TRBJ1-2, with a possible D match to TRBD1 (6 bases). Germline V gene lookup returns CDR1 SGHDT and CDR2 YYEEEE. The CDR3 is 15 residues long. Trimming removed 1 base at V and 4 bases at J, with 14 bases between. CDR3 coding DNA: TGTGCCAGCAGCTTGTTCAGGGGACCATCCTATGGCTACACCTTC. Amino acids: CASSLFRGPSYGYTF.

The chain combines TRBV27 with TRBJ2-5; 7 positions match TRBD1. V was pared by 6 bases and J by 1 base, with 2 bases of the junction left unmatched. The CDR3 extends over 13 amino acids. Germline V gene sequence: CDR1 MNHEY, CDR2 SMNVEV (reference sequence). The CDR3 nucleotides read TGTGCCAGCAGAAAGGGGGCCCAAGAGACCCAGTACTTC. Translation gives CASRKGAQETQYF.

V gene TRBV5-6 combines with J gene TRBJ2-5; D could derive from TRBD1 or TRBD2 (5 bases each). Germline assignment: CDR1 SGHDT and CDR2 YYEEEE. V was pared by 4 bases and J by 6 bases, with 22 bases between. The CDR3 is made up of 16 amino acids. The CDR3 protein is CASSQFRDPPKKTQYF. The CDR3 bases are TGTGCCAGCAGCCAATTCCGGGACCCCCCTAAAAAGACCCAGTACTTC.

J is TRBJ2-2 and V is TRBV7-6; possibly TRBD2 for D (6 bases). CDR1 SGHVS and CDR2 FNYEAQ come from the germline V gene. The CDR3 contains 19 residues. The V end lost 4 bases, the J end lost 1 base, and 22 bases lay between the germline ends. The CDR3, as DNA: TGTGCCAGCAGCTCCTATCAGACTAGACTACGCCTGAACACCGGGGAGCTGTTTTTT. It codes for CASSSYQTRLRLNTGELFF.

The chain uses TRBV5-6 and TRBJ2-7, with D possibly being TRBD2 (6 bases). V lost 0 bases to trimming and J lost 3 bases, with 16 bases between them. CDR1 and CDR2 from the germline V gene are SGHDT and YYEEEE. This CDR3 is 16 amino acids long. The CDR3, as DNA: TGTGCCAGCAGCTTGGCCCTTGGGAGGAGGGACTACGAGCAGTACTTC. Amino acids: CASSLALGRRDYEQYF. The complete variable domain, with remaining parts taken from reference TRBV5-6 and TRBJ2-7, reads DAGVTQSPTHLIKTRGQQVTLRCSPKSGHDTVSWYQQALGQGPQFIFQYYEEEERQRGNFPDRFSGHQFPNYSSELNVNALLLGDSALYLCASSLALGRRDYEQYFGPGTRLTVT.

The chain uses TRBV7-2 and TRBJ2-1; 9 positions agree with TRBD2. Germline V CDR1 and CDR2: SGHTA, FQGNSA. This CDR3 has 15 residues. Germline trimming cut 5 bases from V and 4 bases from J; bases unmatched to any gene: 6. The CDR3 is CASSLSGGEYNEQFF. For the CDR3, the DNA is TGTGCCAGCAGCCTTAGCGGGGGCGAGTACAATGAGCAGTTCTTC.